These 32 T cell receptor beta chains were all obtained from the same sample, sequenced in a study of technical replicates of blood from a few donors. Using immunoSEQ multiplex PCR, the repertoire was profiled, and TCRdb retains in-frame clones only, with some absent. The sample shows 45,000 to 60,000 clones, about 94% of them seen only once. The specimen was PBMCs. These receptor sequences come from a human donor in good health. Some clones in this sample may be carry-over from other donors' samples.

The chain is built from TRBV9 and TRBJ1-2; 12 bases are shared with TRBD1. There are 16 residues in the CDR3. The germline CDR1 and CDR2 sequences are SGDLS and YYNGEE. Unmatched junction bases numbered 7, after V lost 0 bases and J lost 7 bases. The CDR3 coding sequence is TGTGCCAGCAGCGTAGTAGGGACAGGGGGCCCAGGTGGCTACACCTTC. It translates to CASSVVGTGGPGGYTF.

V gene TRBV21-1 combines with J gene TRBJ1-1; the D call TRBD1 from the table was never checked on the DNA. TRBV21-1 is designated a pseudogene. This CDR3 spans 17 amino acids. CDR3 in amino acids: CASSNLLTEDRGHEAFF. CDR3 nucleotide sequence: TGTGCCAGCAGCAACCTATTAACGGAGGACAGGGGGCACGAAGCTTTCTTT.

The V and J genes are TRBV10-3 and TRBJ1-1, with a possible D match to TRBD1 (5 bases). V was shortened by 6 bases and J by 8 bases, with 19 bases between the two germline ends. The CDR3 covers 14 residues. The germline V gene encodes CDR1 ENHRY and CDR2 SYGVKD. In nucleotides, the CDR3 is TGTGCCATCAGCGATCCACCGGGGGTTGGGGAAGCTTTCTTT. Translated: CAISDPPGVGEAFF.

The CDR3 protein is CASSTGSSGNTIYF. DNA for the CDR3: TGTGCCAGTAGTACGGGGAGCTCTGGAAACACCATATATTTT. The chain has TRBV19 and TRBJ1-3, with D hard to call. The CDR3 contains 14 residues. Germline loops: CDR1 LNHDA, CDR2 SQIVND (reference sequence). V was cut by 4 bases and J by 0 bases, with 7 bases left in between.

This clone was seen only once. The V gene is TRBV2, the J gene TRBJ2-7; 11 bases fit TRBD2. The CDR3 sequence is 12 residues long. Germline V gives CDR1 SNHLY, CDR2 FYNNEI. V shed 6 bases and J 7 bases; nucleotides not matched to a gene: 2. The CDR3 sequence: CASRLAGGEQYF. The CDR3 region has the DNA TGTGCCAGCAGGCTAGCGGGAGGTGAGCAGTACTTC.

The chain employs TRBV7-9 and TRBJ1-6; possible D gene TRBD1, 5 bases. The germline V and J ends were trimmed by 8 bases and 8 bases, with 16 bases remaining between them. This CDR3 is built from 14 residues. CDR1 is SEHNR and CDR2 is FQNEAQ in the germline V gene (reference sequence). CDR3 protein: CASREAGDYSPLHF. CDR3 sequence (DNA): TGTGCCAGCCGAGAAGCGGGGGATTATTCACCCCTCCACTTT. The whole variable domain, filled in from reference TRBV7-9 and TRBJ1-6, reads DTGVSQNPRHKITKRGQNVTFRCDPISEHNRLYWYRQTLGQGPEFLTYFQNEAQLEKSRLLSDRFSAERPKGSFSTLEIQRTEQGDSAMYLCASREAGDYSPLHFGNGTRLTVT.

The rearrangement joins TRBV13 to TRBJ1-6, with D possibly being TRBD1 (6 bases). This CDR3 spans 14 amino acids. V was pared by 7 bases and J by 7 bases, with 14 bases between. Germline V gives CDR1 PRHDT, CDR2 FYEKMQ (reference sequence). The CDR3 protein is CASTRGTGNSPLHF. The CDR3 bases are TGTGCCAGCACTAGGGGGACCGGCAATTCACCCCTCCACTTT.

The chain uses TRBV2 and TRBJ2-3, with TRBD1 matching 7 bases. The CDR3 spans 15 residues. V shed 5 bases and J 1 base; nucleotides not matched to a gene: 6. Germline-derived CDR1 and CDR2 are SNHLY and FYNNEI. The CDR3 is CASSRDSAGTDTQYF. CDR3 in DNA: TGTGCCAGCAGTAGGGACAGTGCCGGCACAGATACGCAGTATTTT.

The chain joins TRBV6-1 to TRBJ1-5; 10 bases align to TRBD1. The V and J ends lost 8 bases and 4 bases, in that order; junction bases with no gene match: 8. The CDR3 runs 15 residues. Germline CDR1 is MNHNS and CDR2 is SASEGT. In nucleotides, the CDR3 is TGTGCCAGCGGCCCGGACAGGGGGTTAAATCAGCCCCAGCATTTT. As protein: CASGPDRGLNQPQHF.

The chain couples TRBV6-5 to TRBJ1-2; D uncertain. Trimming took 6 bases from V and 8 from J, leaving 13 bases between them. Looked up from germline, CDR1 is MNHEY and CDR2 is SVGAGI. The CDR3 contains 12 residues. CDR3 region: CASSDWRVGYTF. The CDR3 DNA follows: TGTGCCAGCAGCGACTGGCGGGTCGGCTACACCTTC.

The chain employs TRBV6-5 and TRBJ2-2; D call uncertain. This CDR3 contains 16 residues. V was cut by 4 bases and J by 0 bases, with 12 bases left in between. Germline-derived CDR1 and CDR2 are MNHEY and SVGAGI. The CDR3 loop reads CASSSMIRTNTGELFF. CDR3 in DNA: TGTGCCAGCAGTTCGATGATTAGAACGAACACCGGGGAGCTGTTTTTT.

This chain uses TRBV7-2 with TRBJ2-7; 7 bases line up with TRBD1. The germline CDR1 and CDR2 sequences are SGHTA and FQGNSA. The CDR3 length is 15 residues. The junction had 8 bases not matched to a gene; V was cut back by 4 bases and J by 2 bases. In DNA form, the CDR3 reads TGTGCCAGCAGCTCCACCGGGACAGTAGCCTACGAGCAGTACTTC. This translates into CASSSTGTVAYEQYF.

The chain is built from TRBV7-8 and TRBJ2-7, with 8 bases lining up with TRBD2. V gave up 6 bases and J gave up 4 bases; unmatched junction bases: 11. This CDR3 is built from 15 residues. Germline V gives CDR1 SGHVS, CDR2 FQNEAQ. CDR3 residues: CASRLSRGGPYEQYF. CDR3 DNA: TGTGCCAGCAGACTCTCTCGCGGGGGGCCTTACGAGCAGTACTTC.

CDR3 DNA: TGTGCCTCGGGAGGGCAGAGCTATGGCTACACCTTC. It yields the protein CASGGQSYGYTF. V usage is TRBV30 and J usage is TRBJ1-2; D not resolved. CDR3 length: 12 residues. Deletions cut 7 bases from V and 4 bases from J, with 13 bases between. Germline V gene lookup returns CDR1 GTSNPN and CDR2 SVGIG (reference sequence).

This clone was counted a single time. The rearrangement uses TRBV7-3 and TRBJ1-6; TRBD1 is a possible D gene (5 bases). Germline CDR1 and CDR2: SGHTA and FQGTGA. Trimming removed 2 bases from V and 8 bases from J, with 13 bases in between. This CDR3 comprises 15 residues. CDR3 region: CASSLLGRGDSPLHF. The CDR3 nucleotides are TGTGCCAGCAGCTTATTGGGGAGGGGTGATTCACCCCTCCACTTT.

The V gene is TRBV20-1, the J gene TRBJ1-1; D gene uncertain. V was pared by 3 bases and J by 6 bases, with 8 bases between. The germline V gene encodes CDR1 DFQATT and CDR2 SNEGSKA (reference sequence). The CDR3 has 11 residues. The CDR3, as DNA: TGCAGTGCTAGTTCGGGAGCTGAAGCTTTCTTT. Amino acid sequence: CSASSGAEAFF.

The chain has TRBV6-6 and TRBJ1-2, with 9 bases that match TRBD1. Germline loops: CDR1 MNHNY, CDR2 SVGAGI (reference sequence). This CDR3 is built from 15 residues. Germline trimming cut 7 bases from V and 7 bases from J; bases unmatched to any gene: 13. CDR3 residues: CASTENRGRDFGYTF. The CDR3, as DNA: TGTGCCAGCACCGAAAACAGGGGGCGCGACTTTGGCTACACCTTC.

The chain uses TRBV30 and TRBJ2-5; a possible D gene is TRBD1 (6 bases). V was trimmed by 5 bases and J by 5 bases, leaving 12 bases between them. Germline values: CDR1 GTSNPN, CDR2 SVGIG (reference sequence). The CDR3 has 12 residues. In DNA, the CDR3 is TGTGCCTGGGGGACACTCCAGGAGACCCAGTACTTC. This codes for CAWGTLQETQYF.

The rearrangement uses TRBV11-2 and TRBJ1-2; no definite D call. V was pared by 1 base and J by 8 bases, with 20 bases between. The CDR3 contains 16 residues. Looked up from germline, CDR1 is SGHAT and CDR2 is FQNNGV. The CDR3 is CASSLVKRDPGGGYTF. CDR3 bases: TGTGCCAGCAGCTTAGTTAAGAGAGATCCCGGCGGGGGCTACACCTTC.

This chain connects TRBV4-1 to TRBJ1-1, with TRBD1 matching 7 bases. The CDR3 covers 14 residues. Germline trimming cut 5 bases from V and 1 base from J; bases unmatched to any gene: 4. Germline CDR1 reads MGHRA; CDR2 reads YSYEKL. In DNA form, the CDR3 reads TGCGCCAGCAGCGTCCGGGACAGGAACACTGAAGCTTTCTTT. Its translation is CASSVRDRNTEAFF.

This chain uses TRBV2 with TRBJ2-3, with TRBD2 matching 7 bases. J lost 2 bases, V lost 2 bases, and 4 bases had no gene match. There are 15 residues in the CDR3. The germline gives CDR1 SNHLY, CDR2 FYNNEI. CDR3 bases: TGTGCCAGCAGTGAACGCCGGGGGGACACAGATACGCAGTATTTT. It encodes CASSERRGDTDTQYF.

The rearrangement links TRBV13 to TRBJ2-2, with D possibly matching TRBD2 (5 bases). The germline V gene has CDR1 PRHDT and CDR2 FYEKMQ (reference sequence). The length of the CDR3 is 15 residues. Trimming took off 5 bases at V and 3 bases at J, with 13 bases between the two ends. The CDR3 is CASSLYLRDTGELFF. CDR3 sequence (DNA): TGTGCCAGCAGCCTCTACCTGAGGGACACCGGGGAGCTGTTTTTT.

This rearrangement joins TRBV2 to TRBJ2-5; TRBD2 matches 13 bases. Germline CDR1 SNHLY, CDR2 FYNNEI. Trimming removed 11 bases from V and 5 bases from J; junction bases left unmatched: 11. The CDR3 loop spans 15 amino acids. The CDR3 loop reads CALTGTSGTGETQYF. CDR3 coding DNA: TGTGCCCTGACGGGGACTAGCGGGACCGGGGAGACCCAGTACTTC.

This rearrangement joins TRBV4-3 to TRBJ1-2, with D maybe TRBD1 (5 bases). This CDR3 region has 15 residues. From germline, CDR1 is LGHNA and CDR2 YSLEER. Trimming pared 2 bases from V and 4 bases from J, leaving 14 bases between. The CDR3 loop reads CASSQKAQGSYGYTF. The CDR3 bases are TGCGCCAGCAGCCAAAAGGCCCAGGGTTCCTATGGCTACACCTTC.

The rearrangement links TRBV6-1 to TRBJ1-2, with unresolved D. Germline CDR1 and CDR2: MNHNS and SASEGT. V lost 0 bases to trimming and J lost 8 bases, with 10 bases between them. This CDR3 region has 13 residues. The chain's CDR3 is CASSEAGGQGYTF. The DNA of the CDR3 is TGTGCCAGCAGTGAAGCAGGCGGTCAGGGCTACACCTTC.

This chain uses TRBV6-6 with TRBJ2-3; TRBD1 aligns across 7 bases. Trimming removed 4 bases from V and 0 bases from J; junction bases left unmatched: 4. In germline, CDR1 is MNHNY, CDR2 SVGAGI (reference sequence). The CDR3 covers 15 residues. The DNA for the CDR3 is TGTGCCAGCAGTTCGGGACAGCGAAGCACAGATACGCAGTATTTT. It specifies CASSSGQRSTDTQYF.

This clone occurred once. The chain is built from TRBV5-6 and TRBJ1-5; 8 nucleotides align to TRBD1. V was clipped by 4 bases and J by 6 bases; unmatched bases: 3. CDR3 length equals 13 residues. Germline CDR1 SGHDT, CDR2 YYEEEE. The CDR3 DNA is TGTGCCAGCAGCATCGACAGGGGTCAGCCCCAGCATTTT. Translated, it gives CASSIDRGQPQHF.

The chain has TRBV7-8 and TRBJ2-7; a possible D gene is TRBD2 (6 bases). This CDR3 is built from 15 residues. V lost 5 bases, J lost 9 bases, and 23 bases lay in between. From germline, CDR1 is SGHVS and CDR2 FQNEAQ. CDR3 DNA: TGTGCCAGCAGCCCAGGGCGGTCCTTATCGGGGGTGCAGTACTTC. It encodes CASSPGRSLSGVQYF. Complete variable domain (other parts from reference TRBV7-8 and TRBJ2-7): GAGVSQSPRYKVAKRGQDVALRCDPISGHVSLFWYQQALGQGPEFLTYFQNEAQLDKSGLPSDRFFAERPEGSVSTLKIQRTQQEDSAVYLCASSPGRSLSGVQYFGPGTRLTVT.

The CDR3: CASMRDYEQYF. CDR3 sequence (DNA): TGTGCCAGTATGCGGGACTACGAGCAGTACTTC. This chain uses TRBV2 with TRBJ2-7; D might be TRBD2 (6 bases). V was shortened by 9 bases and J by 3 bases, with 9 bases between the two germline ends. Germline V gene sequence: CDR1 SNHLY, CDR2 FYNNEI. There are 11 residues in the CDR3.

This chain links TRBV10-3 with TRBJ1-2; D call uncertain. The ends were cut back, 0 bases at V and 5 bases at J, with 13 bases in the middle. This CDR3 has 15 amino acids. Germline CDR1 is ENHRY and CDR2 is SYGVKD. In DNA, the CDR3 is TGTGCCATCAGTGAGTCGCAGGCAACATTTTATGGCTACACCTTC. It is translated as CAISESQATFYGYTF.

The CDR3 is CAPRLGPNSTNEKLFF. As DNA, the CDR3 is TGCGCCCCAAGGCTGGGGCCTAACTCAACTAATGAAAAACTGTTTTTT. The chain recombines TRBV4-1 with TRBJ1-4; possibly TRBD1 for D (5 bases). Trimming pared 11 bases from V and 0 bases from J, leaving 19 bases between. CDR1 is MGHRA, CDR2 YSYEKL, per germline. The CDR3 length is 16 residues.

V is TRBV6-5 and J is TRBJ2-1; 10 nucleotides align to TRBD1. This CDR3 has 16 residues. Germline V gives CDR1 MNHEY, CDR2 SVGAGI. The junction had 7 bases not matched to a gene; V was cut back by 4 bases and J by 4 bases. The CDR3 spells CASSSGDRGIYNEQFF. CDR3 coding DNA: TGTGCCAGCAGTTCCGGGGACAGGGGAATTTACAATGAGCAGTTCTTC.